A single T cell receptor (beta chain) is shown here with its context. There are 14 residues in the CDR3. Germline V CDR1 and CDR2: MNHEY, SVGAGI. V lost 7 bases to trimming and J lost 0 bases; unmatched junction nucleotides: 3. This specimen comes from a study of blood T cell repertoires in COVID-19. Clones were read by immunoSEQ multiplex PCR, and TCRdb kept only the in-frame ones, dropping some. The data contain 30,000 to 35,000 clones, approximately 90% of them singletons. The sequence was obtained from a human donor with active COVID-19. The donor label of this sample is uncertain. Material: peripheral blood. This chain links TRBV6-5 with TRBJ1-2; 9 bases are shared with TRBD1. DNA of the CDR3: TGTGCCAGCAATACAGGGGGCACTAACTATGGCTACACCTTC. Amino acid sequence: CASNTGGTNYGYTF.